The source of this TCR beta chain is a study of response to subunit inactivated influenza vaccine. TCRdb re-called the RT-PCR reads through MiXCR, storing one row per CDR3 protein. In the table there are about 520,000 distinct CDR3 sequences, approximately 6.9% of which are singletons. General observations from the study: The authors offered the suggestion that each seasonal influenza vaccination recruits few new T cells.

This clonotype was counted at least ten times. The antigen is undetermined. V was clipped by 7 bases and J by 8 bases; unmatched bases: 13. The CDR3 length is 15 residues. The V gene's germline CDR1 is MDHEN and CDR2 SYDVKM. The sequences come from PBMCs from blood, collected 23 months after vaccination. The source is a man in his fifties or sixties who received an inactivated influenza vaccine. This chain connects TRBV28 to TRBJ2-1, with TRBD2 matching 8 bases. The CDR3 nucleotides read TGTGCCAGCAATAAACCGGGACTAGGTGTGCATGAGCAGTTCTTC. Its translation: CASNKPGLGVHEQFF.